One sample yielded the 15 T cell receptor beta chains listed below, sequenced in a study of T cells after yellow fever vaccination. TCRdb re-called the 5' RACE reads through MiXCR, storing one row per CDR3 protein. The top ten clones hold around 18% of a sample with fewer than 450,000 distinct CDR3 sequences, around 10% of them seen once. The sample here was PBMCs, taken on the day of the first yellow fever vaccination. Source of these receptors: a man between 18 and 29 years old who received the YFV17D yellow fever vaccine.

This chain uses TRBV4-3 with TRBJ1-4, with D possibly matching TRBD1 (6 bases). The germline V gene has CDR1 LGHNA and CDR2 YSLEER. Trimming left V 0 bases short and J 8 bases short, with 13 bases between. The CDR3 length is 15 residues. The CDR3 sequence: CASSQEPGQKEKLFF. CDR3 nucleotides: TGCGCCAGCAGCCAAGAACCGGGACAAAAAGAAAAACTGTTTTTT.

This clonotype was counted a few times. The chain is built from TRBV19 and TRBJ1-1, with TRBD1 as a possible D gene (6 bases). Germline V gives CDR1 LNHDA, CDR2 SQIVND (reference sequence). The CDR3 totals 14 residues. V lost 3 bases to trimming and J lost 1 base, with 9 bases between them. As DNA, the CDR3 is TGTGCCAGTAGTATTTTAGGGGGGAACACTGAAGCTTTCTTT. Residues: CASSILGGNTEAFF.

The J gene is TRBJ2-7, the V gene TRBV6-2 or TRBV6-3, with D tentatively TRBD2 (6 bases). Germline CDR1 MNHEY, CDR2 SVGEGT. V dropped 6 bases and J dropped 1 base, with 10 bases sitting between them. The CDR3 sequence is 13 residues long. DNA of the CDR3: TGTGCCAGCAGGGGGACTGCATCCTACGAGCAGTACGTC. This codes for CASRGTASYEQYV.

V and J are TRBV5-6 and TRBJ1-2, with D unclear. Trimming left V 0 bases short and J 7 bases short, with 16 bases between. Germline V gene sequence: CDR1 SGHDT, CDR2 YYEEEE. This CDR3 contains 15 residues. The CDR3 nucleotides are TGTGCCAGCAGCTTGGAGTTCTTGGTAGTAGGTGGCTACACCTTC. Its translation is CASSLEFLVVGGYTF.

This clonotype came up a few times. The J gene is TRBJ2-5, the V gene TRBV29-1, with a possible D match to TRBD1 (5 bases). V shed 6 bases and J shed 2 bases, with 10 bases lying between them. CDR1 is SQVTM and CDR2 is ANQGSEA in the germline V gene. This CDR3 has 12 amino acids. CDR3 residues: CSVPRGQETQYF. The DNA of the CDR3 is TGCAGCGTCCCTAGGGGTCAAGAGACCCAGTACTTC. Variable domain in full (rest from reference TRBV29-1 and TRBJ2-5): SAVISQKPSRDICQRGTSLTIQCQVDSQVTMMFWYRQQPGQSLTLIATANQGSEATYESGFVIDKFPISRPNLTFSTLTVSNMSPEDSSIYLCSVPRGQETQYFGPGTRLLVL.

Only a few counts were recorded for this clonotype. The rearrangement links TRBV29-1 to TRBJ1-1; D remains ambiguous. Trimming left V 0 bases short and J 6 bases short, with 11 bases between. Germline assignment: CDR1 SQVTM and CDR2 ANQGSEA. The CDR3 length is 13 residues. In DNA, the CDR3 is TGCAGCGTTGAAGATCGGGTGAAACCTGAAGCTTTCTTT. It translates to CSVEDRVKPEAFF.

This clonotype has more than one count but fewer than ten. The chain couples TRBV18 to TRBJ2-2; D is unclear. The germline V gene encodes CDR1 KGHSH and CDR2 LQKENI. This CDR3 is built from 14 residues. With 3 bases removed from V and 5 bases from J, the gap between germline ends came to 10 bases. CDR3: CASSPDERTGELFF. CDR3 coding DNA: TGTGCCAGCTCACCGGATGAAAGGACCGGGGAGCTGTTTTTT.

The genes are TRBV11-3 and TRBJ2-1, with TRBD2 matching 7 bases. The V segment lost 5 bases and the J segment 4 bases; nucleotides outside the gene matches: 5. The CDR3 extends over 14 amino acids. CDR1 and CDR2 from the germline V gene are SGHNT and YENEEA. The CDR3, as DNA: TGTGCCAGCAGCCCTAGCGGCCTGTACAATGAGCAGTTCTTC. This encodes CASSPSGLYNEQFF.

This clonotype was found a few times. The CDR3 loop is CASSMASYYEQYF. The DNA of the CDR3 is TGTGCCAGTAGTATGGCCAGCTACTACGAGCAGTACTTC. The chain carries TRBV19 and TRBJ2-7; D unresolved. The germline CDR1 and CDR2 sequences are LNHDA and SQIVND (reference sequence). This CDR3 is built from 13 residues. Trimming cost V 3 bases and J 3 bases, with 9 bases left between them.

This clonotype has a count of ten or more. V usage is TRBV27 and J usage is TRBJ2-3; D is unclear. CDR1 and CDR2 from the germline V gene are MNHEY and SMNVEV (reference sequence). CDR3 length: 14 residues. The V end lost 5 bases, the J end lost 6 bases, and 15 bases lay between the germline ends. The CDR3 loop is CASSPRAFPDTQYF. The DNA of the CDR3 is TGTGCCAGCAGTCCTCGGGCCTTCCCGGATACGCAGTATTTT.

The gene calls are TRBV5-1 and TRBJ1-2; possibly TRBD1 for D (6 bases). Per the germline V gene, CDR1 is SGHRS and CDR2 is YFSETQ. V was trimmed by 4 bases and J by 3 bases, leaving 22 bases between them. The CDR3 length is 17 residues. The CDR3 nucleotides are TGCGCCAGCAGCCTCGAACAGGGTGACCCTCTGTACTATGGCTACACCTTC. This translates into CASSLEQGDPLYYGYTF.

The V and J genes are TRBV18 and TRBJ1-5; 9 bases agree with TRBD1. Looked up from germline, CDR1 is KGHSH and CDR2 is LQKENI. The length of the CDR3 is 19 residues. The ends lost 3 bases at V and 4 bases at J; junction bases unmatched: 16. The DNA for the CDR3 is TGTGCCAGCTCACCCTACCCCACCGGGACAGGGTATTTGAATCAGCCCCAGCATTTT. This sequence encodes CASSPYPTGTGYLNQPQHF.

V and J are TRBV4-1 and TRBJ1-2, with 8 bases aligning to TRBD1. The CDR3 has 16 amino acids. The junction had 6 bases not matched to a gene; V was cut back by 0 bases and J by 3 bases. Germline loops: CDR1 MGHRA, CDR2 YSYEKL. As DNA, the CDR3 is TGCGCCAGCAGCCAAGACTGGGGACAGGAGTACTATGGCTACACCTTC. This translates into CASSQDWGQEYYGYTF.

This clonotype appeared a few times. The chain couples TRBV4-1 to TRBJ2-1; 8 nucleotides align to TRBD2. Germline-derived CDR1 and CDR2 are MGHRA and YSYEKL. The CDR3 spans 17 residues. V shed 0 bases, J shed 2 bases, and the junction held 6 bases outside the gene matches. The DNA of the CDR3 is TGCGCCAGCAGCCAAGATTTGGCGGGGGGCCCCTACAATGAGCAGTTCTTC. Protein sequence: CASSQDLAGGPYNEQFF.

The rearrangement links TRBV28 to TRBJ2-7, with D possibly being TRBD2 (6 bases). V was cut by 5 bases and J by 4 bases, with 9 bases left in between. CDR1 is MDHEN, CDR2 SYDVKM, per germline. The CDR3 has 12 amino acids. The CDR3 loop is CASSEGRYEQYV. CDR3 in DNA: TGTGCCAGCAGTGAGGGGAGGTACGAGCAGTACGTC.